Following are 29 T cell receptor beta chains from one sample sequenced in a study of blood T cell repertoires in COVID-19. TCRdb's copy holds only in-frame clones and misses some; the assay was immunoSEQ multiplex PCR. The sample yields 300,000 to 400,000 clones, 88% seen once. The specimen sequenced was PBMCs or T cells enriched from blood (not recorded which). The receptors stem from a woman between 25 and 40 years old with acute COVID-19.

The chain couples TRBV5-1 to TRBJ1-4; TRBD1 matches 8 bases. CDR3 size: 14 residues. CDR1 and CDR2 from the germline V gene are SGHRS and YFSETQ. J was trimmed by 5 bases and V by 4 bases; bases with no gene match: 4. The CDR3 DNA follows: TGCGCCAGCAGCACCCGGGACAGGAATGAAAAACTGTTTTTT. Translated: CASSTRDRNEKLFF.

This rearrangement joins TRBV19 to TRBJ2-7, with 11 bases aligning to TRBD2. The ends lost 5 bases at V and 2 bases at J; junction bases unmatched: 8. The germline V gene encodes CDR1 LNHDA and CDR2 SQIVND (reference sequence). The length of the CDR3 is 16 residues. CDR3 sequence (DNA): TGTGCCAGTAGTTTCAGGCCGGGACTAGCGGCCTACGAGCAGTACTTC. Translated, it gives CASSFRPGLAAYEQYF.

The chain joins TRBV6-1 to TRBJ1-5; possibly TRBD1 for D (6 bases). Germline CDR1 and CDR2: MNHNS and SASEGT. The CDR3 spans 17 residues. Between the trimmed V and J ends, which lost 1 base and 0 bases, there was a span of 13 bases. The CDR3 DNA reads TGTGCCAGCAGTGAAGGTCGGACAGCGTATAGCAATCAGCCCCAGCATTTT. It is translated as CASSEGRTAYSNQPQHF.

The V and J genes are TRBV11-2 and TRBJ1-1; D gene ambiguous. Per the germline V gene, CDR1 is SGHAT and CDR2 is FQNNGV. The ends were cut back, 6 bases at V and 3 bases at J, with 8 bases in the middle. This CDR3 spans 12 amino acids. CDR3 sequence: CASRGVYTEAFF. In nucleotides, the CDR3 is TGTGCCAGCAGGGGAGTCTACACTGAAGCTTTCTTT.

The CDR3 region has the DNA TGTGCCAGCAGCCGCGGGGCCAGGGAAAATTCACCCCTCCACTTT. Translated: CASSRGARENSPLHF. This sequence joins TRBV7-2 and TRBJ1-6; D may be TRBD1 (5 bases). Between the trimmed V and J ends, which lost 5 bases and 7 bases, there was a span of 15 bases. The germline V gene encodes CDR1 SGHTA and CDR2 FQGNSA. The CDR3 is made up of 15 amino acids.

J is TRBJ1-1 and V is TRBV6-4; D possibly corresponds to TRBD1 (6 bases). Deletions cut 6 bases from V and 2 bases from J, with 13 bases between. CDR1 and CDR2 (germline): MRHNA, SNTAGT. The CDR3 is 14 residues long. As DNA, the CDR3 is TGTGCCAGCAGCCGAGGGGACATAAACACTGAAGCTTTCTTT. Encoded protein: CASSRGDINTEAFF.

V gene TRBV7-2 combines with J gene TRBJ1-6; a possible D gene is TRBD1 (5 bases). Looked up from germline, CDR1 is SGHTA and CDR2 is FQGNSA. Between the trimmed V and J ends, which lost 5 bases and 0 bases, there was a span of 14 bases. The CDR3 has 17 residues. CDR3 sequence reads: CASSRVGASSYNSPLHF. The CDR3 DNA follows: TGTGCCAGCAGCCGCGTTGGGGCAAGCTCCTATAATTCACCCCTCCACTTT.

The V call is TRBV10-2, the J call TRBJ1-6; TRBD1 matches 7 bases. The V gene's germline CDR1 is WSHSY and CDR2 SAAADI. J was trimmed by 8 bases and V by 2 bases; bases with no gene match: 6. CDR3 length: 15 amino acids. The CDR3 nucleotides read TGCGCCAGCAGTGAGACCGGACAGGCGGATTCACCCCTCCACTTT. Protein: CASSETGQADSPLHF.

The rearrangement links TRBV5-1 to TRBJ1-4; the match to TRBD1 covers 8 bases. The V gene end was trimmed by 5 bases and the J gene end by 3 bases; junction bases not matched to a gene: 3. This CDR3 has 14 amino acids. The V gene's germline CDR1 is SGHRS and CDR2 YFSETQ. This chain's CDR3 is CASRTGGPNEKLFF. The CDR3 bases are TGCGCCAGCAGAACAGGGGGGCCTAATGAAAAACTGTTTTTT.

This clone was detected only once. This chain links TRBV7-2 with TRBJ1-3, with D possibly TRBD1 on 6 matching bases. The CDR3 contains 16 residues. CDR1 and CDR2 (germline): SGHTA, FQGNSA. Trimming stripped 5 bases from V and 0 bases from J, with 14 bases between. In DNA, the CDR3 is TGTGCCAGCAGCACACGCCGACAGGACTCTGGAAACACCATATATTTT. The encoded protein is CASSTRRQDSGNTIYF.

This clone has just a few counts. The V call is TRBV7-9, the J call TRBJ1-1, with TRBD1 identical over 8 bases. The CDR3 covers 15 residues. Germline CDR1 is SEHNR and CDR2 is FQNEAQ (reference sequence). The V gene end was trimmed by 6 bases and the J gene end by 5 bases; junction bases not matched to a gene: 11. Written as DNA, the CDR3 is TGTGCCAGCAGTTTACCAGGGGACAGGCGAACTGAAGCTTTCTTT. Translation: CASSLPGDRRTEAFF.

The V gene is TRBV5-1, the J gene TRBJ2-1; tentative D call: TRBD2 (6 bases). The CDR3 loop spans 14 amino acids. V lost 2 bases and J lost 4, with 10 bases in between. Germline V gene lookup returns CDR1 SGHRS and CDR2 YFSETQ. CDR3 amino acids: CASSLRGEYNEQFF. The CDR3 nucleotides read TGCGCCAGCAGCTTACGCGGGGAGTACAATGAGCAGTTCTTC.

The chain's CDR3 is CASSEGLENIQYF. The CDR3 DNA reads TGTGCCAGCAGTGAGGGACTAGAAAACATTCAGTACTTC. This chain uses TRBV6-1 with TRBJ2-4; TRBD2 agrees at 8 bases. The CDR3 is 13 amino acids. V was pared by 3 bases and J by 5 bases, with 0 bases of the junction left unmatched. Looked up from germline, CDR1 is MNHNS and CDR2 is SASEGT.

As to this clone: Other DNA sequences in the sample encode the same CDR3. The chain combines TRBV12-3 or TRBV12-4 with TRBJ1-4; D is undetermined. The CDR3 sequence is 13 residues long. V lost 6 bases to trimming and J lost 8 bases, with 13 bases between them. The CDR3 sequence is CASSRVSREKLFF. The CDR3 bases are TGTGCCAGCAGCCGAGTTTCGAGGGAAAAACTGTTTTTT.

The table lists this clone with a few counts. The gene calls are TRBV10-2 and TRBJ1-6, with TRBD1 as a possible D gene (5 bases). This CDR3 has 14 amino acids. Trimming shortened V by 6 bases and J by 5 bases, and 11 bases separated the two germline ends. The V gene's germline CDR1 is WSHSY and CDR2 SAAADI. The CDR3 loop reads CASSPGLNNSPLHF. The CDR3 bases are TGCGCCAGCAGCCCGGGACTGAATAATTCACCCCTCCACTTT.

This sequence joins TRBV24-1 and TRBJ2-2; D possibly corresponds to TRBD1 (6 bases). Germline assignment: CDR1 KGHDR and CDR2 SFDVKD. The CDR3 sequence is 14 residues long. Between the trimmed V and J ends, which lost 8 bases and 4 bases, there was a span of 13 bases. The CDR3 here is CATNPGQGTGELFF. CDR3 nucleotides: TGTGCCACCAATCCGGGACAAGGCACCGGGGAGCTGTTTTTT.

The genes are TRBV5-6 and TRBJ2-3, with D tentatively TRBD1 (6 bases). V was clipped by 4 bases and J by 2 bases, with 17 bases between them. CDR1 is SGHDT and CDR2 is YYEEEE in the germline V gene. The length of the CDR3 is 16 residues. This CDR3 reads CASSEETGLNTDTQYF. Written as DNA, the CDR3 is TGTGCCAGCAGCGAGGAAACAGGGTTGAACACAGATACGCAGTATTTT.

The chain recombines TRBV6-5 with TRBJ1-2; 7 bases fit TRBD1. Trimming took 6 bases from V and 4 from J; bases not matched to a gene: 8. CDR1 is MNHEY, CDR2 SVGAGI, per germline. The CDR3 sequence is 14 residues long. CDR3 loop: CASRSNDRVYGYTF. The CDR3 nucleotides are TGTGCCAGCAGAAGCAACGACAGGGTCTATGGCTACACCTTC.

The V call is TRBV9, the J call TRBJ2-2; weak D call: TRBD1 (7 bases). This CDR3 is 15 amino acids long. V gave up 0 bases and J gave up 7 bases, with 13 bases separating them. Germline CDR1 SGDLS, CDR2 YYNGEE. This CDR3 is CASSVAGTAGGELFF. The CDR3, as DNA: TGTGCCAGCAGCGTAGCCGGGACAGCGGGCGGGGAGCTGTTTTTT.

The gene calls are TRBV11-3 and TRBJ2-1; perhaps TRBD2 as D (6 bases). Trimming cost V 3 bases and J 0 bases, with 6 bases left between them. The CDR3 sequence is 14 residues long. The germline CDR1 and CDR2 sequences are SGHNT and YENEEA. The CDR3 region is CASSFGSSYNEQFF. Here the CDR3 DNA reads TGTGCCAGCAGCTTCGGGAGCTCCTACAATGAGCAGTTCTTC.

This clone came up a few times. Within the sample, other DNA sequences also encode this same CDR3. The chain combines TRBV5-1 with TRBJ1-4, with 9 bases that match TRBD1. Trimming cost V 4 bases and J 5 bases; bases outside gene matches: 3. Germline V gene lookup returns CDR1 SGHRS and CDR2 YFSETQ. The CDR3 covers 14 residues. In nucleotides, the CDR3 is TGCGCCAGCAGCCTCGGGACAGGGAATGAAAAACTGTTTTTT. Its translation is CASSLGTGNEKLFF.

This clone appeared a single time. V is TRBV15 and J is TRBJ2-1; 12 positions match TRBD2. Germline V gene lookup returns CDR1 LNHNV and CDR2 YYDKDF (reference sequence). V lost 0 bases, J lost 6 bases, and 3 bases stayed unmatched. CDR3 length: 16 amino acids. The CDR3 sequence is CATSREPGLAGNEQFF. The CDR3 DNA is TGTGCCACCAGCAGAGAACCGGGACTAGCGGGCAATGAGCAGTTCTTC.

The chain's CDR3 is CASSTQGPGAGELFF. The CDR3 coding sequence is TGTGCCAGCAGCACACAGGGGCCCGGAGCCGGGGAGCTGTTTTTT. The chain combines TRBV11-3 with TRBJ2-2, with 7 nucleotides matching TRBD1. The CDR3 sequence is 15 residues long. J lost 6 bases, V lost 5 bases, and 9 bases had no gene match. Germline assignment: CDR1 SGHNT and CDR2 YENEEA.

The rearrangement links TRBV12-5 to TRBJ1-6; TRBD1 matches at 11 bases. CDR3 length equals 19 residues. Germline CDR1 and CDR2: LGHNT and FRNRAP. V trimming: 5 bases; J trimming: 0 bases; junction bases outside the gene matches: 9. The DNA for the CDR3 is TGTGCTAGTGGTGGTATAGGGACAGGGGGTAACTCCTATAATTCACCCCTCCACTTT. It encodes CASGGIGTGGNSYNSPLHF. Together with reference TRBV12-5 and TRBJ1-6, the CDR3 gives the full variable domain: DARVTQTPRHKVTEMGQEVTMRCQPILGHNTVFWYRQTMMQGLELLAYFRNRAPLDDSGMPKDRFSAEMPDATLATLKIQPSEPRDSAVYFCASGGIGTGGNSYNSPLHFGNGTRLTVT.

This chain joins TRBV10-1 and TRBJ2-5; 11 bases are a match to TRBD1. J gave up 1 base and V 0 bases, and 7 bases lay outside the gene matches. The germline V gene has CDR1 WNHNN and CDR2 SYGVQD (reference sequence). CDR3 length equals 18 residues. The CDR3: CASSESTGTGGAQETQYF. The CDR3 DNA reads as TGCGCCAGCAGTGAGTCGACCGGGACAGGGGGTGCCCAAGAGACCCAGTACTTC.

The chain joins TRBV11-2 to TRBJ2-7; D remains ambiguous. Germline V lookup: CDR1 SGHAT, CDR2 FQNNGV. The CDR3 is made up of 12 amino acids. Trimming removed 1 base from V and 6 bases from J, with 7 bases in between. The CDR3 is CASSLGPSEQYF. CDR3 coding DNA: TGTGCCAGCAGCTTAGGGCCCTCCGAGCAGTACTTC.

This clone has more than one count but fewer than ten. The chain combines TRBV10-1 with TRBJ1-1; 7 bases are shared with TRBD1. The V and J ends lost 6 bases and 4 bases, in that order; junction bases with no gene match: 11. In germline, CDR1 is WNHNN, CDR2 SYGVQD (reference sequence). The CDR3 is made up of 15 amino acids. The CDR3 region has the DNA TGCGCCAGCAGGGACAGGCTGAGGTGGAGCACTGAAGCTTTCTTT. Translated: CASRDRLRWSTEAFF.

The J gene is TRBJ1-4, the V gene TRBV4-3, with no clear D. The V end was cut by 1 base, the J end by 7 bases, with 13 bases between. CDR3 length: 15 amino acids. Per the germline V gene, CDR1 is LGHNA and CDR2 is YSLEER. The CDR3 sequence is CASSQGPGKGEKLFF. CDR3 sequence (DNA): TGCGCCAGCAGCCAAGGTCCGGGGAAGGGTGAAAAACTGTTTTTT.

CDR3 protein: CASSLLPGQGNSPLHF. CDR3 in DNA: TGTGCCAGCAGTTTACTCCCGGGACAGGGGAATTCACCCCTCCACTTT. The gene calls are TRBV27 and TRBJ1-6; 10 nucleotides agree with TRBD1. The CDR3 is 16 amino acids. The V and J ends lost 2 bases and 7 bases, in that order; junction bases with no gene match: 5. Germline lookup yields CDR1 MNHEY and CDR2 SMNVEV (reference sequence).